These 17 T cell receptor beta chains share one sample of origin, sequenced in a study of response to subunit inactivated influenza vaccine. Using its own MiXCR run on the RT-PCR reads, TCRdb lists one record per CDR3 protein. The profile shows about 520,000 distinct CDR3 sequences, more than 7% of them singletons. The sample was PBMCs from blood, taken roughly 24 months after vaccination. The source of these receptors is a man in his fifties or sixties who received an inactivated influenza vaccine.

This clonotype was seen a handful of times. CDR3 sequence reads: CASSPVSAGELFF. The CDR3, as DNA: TGCGCCAGCAGTCCGGTCTCTGCCGGGGAGCTGTTTTTT. This chain connects TRBV5-1 to TRBJ2-2; D not resolved. The V gene lost 5 bases and the J gene lost 6 bases, with 11 bases spanning the gap. The CDR3 contains 13 residues. Germline V gene data show CDR1 as SGHRS and CDR2 as YFSETQ. Looking up the rest from reference TRBV5-1 and TRBJ2-2 gives the full variable domain: KAGVTQTPRYLIKTRGQQVTLSCSPISGHRSVSWYQQTPGQGLQFLFEYFSETQRNKGNFPGRFSGRQFSNSRSEMNVSTLELGDSALYLCASSPVSAGELFFGEGSRLTVL.

The chain employs TRBV6-2 or TRBV6-3 and TRBJ2-3; D might be TRBD1 or TRBD2, each matching 5 bases. Germline V CDR1 and CDR2: MNHEY, SVGEGT. The V gene lost 0 bases and the J gene lost 0 bases, with 25 bases spanning the gap. The CDR3 loop spans 21 amino acids. The CDR3 DNA reads as TGTGCCAGCAGTTACTCTCATCCGGACATCCCCGGGGACCCTAGCACAGATACGCAGTATTTT. Its protein is CASSYSHPDIPGDPSTDTQYF.

This chain joins TRBV6-1 and TRBJ2-5; 7 bases align to TRBD1. Germline CDR1 reads MNHNS; CDR2 reads SASEGT. The CDR3 contains 16 residues. The trim removed 5 bases at V and 0 bases at J, leaving 9 bases unmatched. The CDR3 DNA reads as TGTGCCAGCAGTAAATCCGGGACAGCCTACCAAGAGACCCAGTACTTC. Protein product: CASSKSGTAYQETQYF.

The gene calls are TRBV6-5 and TRBJ1-4; 8 bases align to TRBD1. The CDR3 runs 16 residues. CDR1 and CDR2 from the germline V gene are MNHEY and SVGAGI. V shed 3 bases and J 7 bases; nucleotides not matched to a gene: 10. The CDR3: CASSYLRRGQGEKLFF. CDR3 DNA sequence: TGTGCCAGCAGTTATTTGCGCCGCGGACAGGGTGAAAAACTGTTTTTT.

V gene TRBV20-1 combines with J gene TRBJ2-2; the match to TRBD1 covers 8 bases. This CDR3 comprises 17 residues. Germline-derived CDR1 and CDR2 are DFQATT and SNEGSKA (reference sequence). V shed 0 bases, J shed 0 bases, and the junction held 6 bases outside the gene matches. Written as DNA, the CDR3 is TGCAGTGCTAGAGATCCAGGGGGCGGCCCGAACACCGGGGAGCTGTTTTTT. It is translated as CSARDPGGGPNTGELFF.

This clonotype has more than one count but fewer than ten. The V and J genes are TRBV4-2 and TRBJ2-7; TRBD2 agrees at 8 bases. With 0 bases clipped from V and 3 bases from J, the junction kept 7 bases outside the gene matches. The CDR3 is 16 amino acids. In germline, CDR1 is LGHNA, CDR2 YNFKEQ. As DNA, the CDR3 is TGTGCCAGCAGCCAAGATTACGCAGCGGGGGTCTACGAGCAGTACTTC. Protein sequence: CASSQDYAAGVYEQYF.

The chain is built from TRBV10-3 and TRBJ2-3, with 8 bases matching TRBD2. This CDR3 comprises 18 residues. Germline lookup yields CDR1 ENHRY and CDR2 SYGVKD. Losses at the gene ends were 4 bases for V and 6 bases for J; bases not matched to a gene: 18. DNA for the CDR3: TGTGCCATCAGTGTAATAAGCAGGTTCGGCGGGAGGCCTGATACGCAGTATTTT. Translation gives CAISVISRFGGRPDTQYF.

The chain carries TRBV4-2 and TRBJ1-4; D remains unclear. Trimming pared 0 bases from V and 5 bases from J, leaving 7 bases between. This CDR3 has 14 amino acids. The germline gives CDR1 LGHNA, CDR2 YNFKEQ. The CDR3 DNA follows: TGTGCCAGCAGCCAAGATACCCTGAATGAAAAACTGTTTTTT. Its translation: CASSQDTLNEKLFF.

This clonotype was found a few times. CDR3 sequence (DNA): TGTGCCAGCAGCGTAGATATGCTGAACACCGGGGAGCTGTTTTTT. Its protein product is CASSVDMLNTGELFF. V and J are TRBV9 and TRBJ2-2; D unresolved. CDR1 and CDR2 from the germline V gene are SGDLS and YYNGEE. This CDR3 region has 15 residues. Trimming removed 0 bases at V and 1 base at J, with 7 bases between.

This clonotype has just a few counts. This chain connects TRBV5-1 to TRBJ2-5, with TRBD1 matching 7 bases. Germline V gene data show CDR1 as SGHRS and CDR2 as YFSETQ. The CDR3 is 13 residues long. The trim removed 4 bases at V and 4 bases at J, leaving 4 bases unmatched. The DNA of the CDR3 is TGCGCCAGCAGCGTGACAGGGCTAGAGACCCAGTACTTC. Translated: CASSVTGLETQYF.

J is TRBJ2-2 and V is TRBV7-2; D ambiguous. V dropped 1 base and J dropped 8 bases, with 14 bases sitting between them. Per germline, CDR1 SGHTA and CDR2 FQGNSA. This CDR3 has 15 amino acids. CDR3 region: CASSLGAHQVGELFF. CDR3 coding DNA: TGTGCCAGCAGCTTAGGGGCCCATCAAGTGGGGGAGCTGTTTTTT.

This clonotype has only a few counts. The chain uses TRBV20-1 and TRBJ2-1; D gene uncertain. Trimming took off 7 bases at V and 2 bases at J, with 21 bases between the two ends. Germline CDR1 and CDR2: DFQATT and SNEGSKA (reference sequence). This CDR3 contains 16 residues. The CDR3 DNA reads TGCAGTGTCACGAACGTCCCGGGCCAGACCTACAATGAGCAGTTCTTC. It specifies CSVTNVPGQTYNEQFF.

This chain links TRBV18 with TRBJ2-2; possibly TRBD1 for D (6 bases). The CDR3 has 16 residues. Trimming pared 0 bases from V and 2 bases from J, leaving 10 bases between. Germline loops: CDR1 KGHSH, CDR2 LQKENI. CDR3 region: CASSPPQGPNTGELFF. In DNA, the CDR3 is TGTGCCAGCTCACCACCTCAGGGGCCCAACACCGGGGAGCTGTTTTTT.

This clonotype was detected only a few times. The chain links TRBV2 to TRBJ2-7; the D gene could be TRBD1 or TRBD2 (5 bases each). The length of the CDR3 is 15 residues. The ends were cut back, 8 bases at V and 2 bases at J, with 19 bases in the middle. The V gene's germline CDR1 is SNHLY and CDR2 FYNNEI. The CDR3 sequence is CASHGNRDGTYEQYF. Here the CDR3 DNA reads TGTGCCAGCCATGGGAACCGGGACGGGACCTACGAGCAGTACTTC.

This clonotype was seen more than once but under ten times. CDR3 sequence: CASSSNRLRADSYEQYF. The CDR3 bases are TGTGCCAGCAGTTCCAACCGCTTGCGGGCTGACTCCTACGAGCAGTACTTC. This chain joins TRBV12-3 or TRBV12-4 and TRBJ2-7, with a tentative D call TRBD2 (5 bases). The CDR3 contains 17 residues. Trimming took 4 bases from V and 0 from J, leaving 19 bases between them.

The chain joins TRBV12-3 or TRBV12-4 to TRBJ2-1; perhaps TRBD2 as D (5 bases). V lost 3 bases to trimming and J lost 15 bases, with 21 bases between them. The CDR3 spans 14 residues. The DNA for the CDR3 is TGTGCCAGCAGTTTGCAGCGGCGAGAACAGTGTTTGTTCTTC. Translated: CASSLQRREQCLFF.

This clonotype was seen at least ten times. The chain recombines TRBV9 with TRBJ2-1; 11 nucleotides align to TRBD1. V was pared by 4 bases and J by 2 bases, with 11 bases of the junction left unmatched. CDR1 is SGDLS and CDR2 is YYNGEE in the germline V gene. The CDR3 has 18 amino acids. CDR3 sequence reads: CASSIHRDRGGTYNEQFF. CDR3 coding DNA: TGTGCCAGCAGCATACACCGGGACAGGGGGGGAACCTACAATGAGCAGTTCTTC.